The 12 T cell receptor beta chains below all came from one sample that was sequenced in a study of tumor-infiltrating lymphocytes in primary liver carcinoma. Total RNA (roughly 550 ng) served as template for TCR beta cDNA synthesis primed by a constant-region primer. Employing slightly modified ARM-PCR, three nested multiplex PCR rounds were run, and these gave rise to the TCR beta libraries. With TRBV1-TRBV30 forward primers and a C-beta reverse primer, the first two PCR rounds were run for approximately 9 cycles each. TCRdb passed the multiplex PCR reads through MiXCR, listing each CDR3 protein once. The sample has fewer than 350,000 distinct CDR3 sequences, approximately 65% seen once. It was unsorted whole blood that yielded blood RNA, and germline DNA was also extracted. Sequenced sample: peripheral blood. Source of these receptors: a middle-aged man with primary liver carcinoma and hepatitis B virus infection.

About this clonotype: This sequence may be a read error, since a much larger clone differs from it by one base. This CDR3 reads CASSQDWRGWADIQYF. Here the CDR3 DNA reads TGCGCCAGCAGCCAAGATTGGCGGGGGTGGGCGGACATTCAGTACTTC. The chain has TRBV4-1 and TRBJ2-4; 7 positions match TRBD2. From germline, CDR1 is MGHRA and CDR2 YSYEKL. V dropped 0 bases and J dropped 8; count of bases not matched to a gene: 10. The CDR3 length is 16 residues.

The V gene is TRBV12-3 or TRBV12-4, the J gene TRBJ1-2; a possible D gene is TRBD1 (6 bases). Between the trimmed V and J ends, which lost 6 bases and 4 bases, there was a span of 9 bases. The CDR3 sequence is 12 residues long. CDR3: CASSIGGYGYTF. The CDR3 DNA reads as TGTGCCAGCAGCATAGGGGGCTATGGCTACACCTTC.

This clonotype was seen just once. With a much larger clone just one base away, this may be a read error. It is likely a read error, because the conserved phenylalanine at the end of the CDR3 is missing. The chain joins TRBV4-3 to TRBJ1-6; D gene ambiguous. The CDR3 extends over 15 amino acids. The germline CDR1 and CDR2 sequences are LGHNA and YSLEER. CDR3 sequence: CASSQEGFYNSPLHS. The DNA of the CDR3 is TGTGCCAGCAGCCAAGAGGGATTCTATAATTCACCCCTCCACTCT.

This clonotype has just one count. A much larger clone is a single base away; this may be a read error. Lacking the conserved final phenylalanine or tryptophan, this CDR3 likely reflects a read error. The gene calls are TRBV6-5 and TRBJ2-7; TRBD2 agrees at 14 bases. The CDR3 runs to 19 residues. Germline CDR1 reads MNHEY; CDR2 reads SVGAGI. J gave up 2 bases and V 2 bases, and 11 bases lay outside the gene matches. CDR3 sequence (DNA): TGTGCCAGCAGTTACGCGGGGGGACTAGCGGGAGACGGGACCTACGAGCAGTACATC. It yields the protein CASSYAGGLAGDGTYEQYI.

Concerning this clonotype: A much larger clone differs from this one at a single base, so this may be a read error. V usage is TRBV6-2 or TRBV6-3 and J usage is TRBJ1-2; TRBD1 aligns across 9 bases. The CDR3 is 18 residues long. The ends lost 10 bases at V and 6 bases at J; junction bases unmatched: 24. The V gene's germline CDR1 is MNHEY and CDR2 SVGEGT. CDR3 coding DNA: TGTGCCACCAATCCTATCCCCGGGACAGGGAAGTTTCGGGATGGCTACACCTTC. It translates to CATNPIPGTGKFRDGYTF.

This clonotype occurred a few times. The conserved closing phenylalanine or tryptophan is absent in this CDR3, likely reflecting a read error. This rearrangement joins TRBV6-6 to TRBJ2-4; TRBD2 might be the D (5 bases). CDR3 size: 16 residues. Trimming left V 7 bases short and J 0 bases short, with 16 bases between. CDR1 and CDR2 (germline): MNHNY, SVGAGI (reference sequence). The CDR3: CASTGESTLAKNIQYS. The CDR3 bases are TGTGCCAGCACCGGGGAGTCCACGTTAGCCAAAAACATTCAGTACTCC.

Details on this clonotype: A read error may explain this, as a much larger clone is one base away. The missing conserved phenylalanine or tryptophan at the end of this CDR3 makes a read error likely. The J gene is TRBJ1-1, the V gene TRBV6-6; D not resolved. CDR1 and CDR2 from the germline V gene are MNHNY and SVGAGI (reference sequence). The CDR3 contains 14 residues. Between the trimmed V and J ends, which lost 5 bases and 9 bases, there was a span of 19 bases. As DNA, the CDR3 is TGTGCCAGCAGTGTTTACGTGGGAGAGCCTAAAGCTTTCTCT. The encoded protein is CASSVYVGEPKAFS.

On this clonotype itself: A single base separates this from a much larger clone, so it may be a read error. The CDR3 region is CASLAGEGVGELFF. In DNA, the CDR3 is TGTGCCTCCCTAGCGGGAGAAGGGGTCGGGGAGCTGTTTTTT. V gene TRBV10-3 combines with J gene TRBJ2-2; 10 bases align to TRBD2. The CDR3 loop spans 14 amino acids. The V and J ends lost 11 bases and 7 bases, in that order; junction bases with no gene match: 10. Per the germline V gene, CDR1 is ENHRY and CDR2 is SYGVKD.

The CDR3 sequence: CSVRAVETQYF. The CDR3 coding sequence is TGCAGCGTTAGGGCCGTCGAGACCCAGTACTTC. The rearrangement joins TRBV29-1 to TRBJ2-5; D unresolved. Germline CDR1 SQVTM, CDR2 ANQGSEA. The V end lost 5 bases, the J end lost 5 bases, and 9 bases lay between the germline ends. This CDR3 spans 11 amino acids.

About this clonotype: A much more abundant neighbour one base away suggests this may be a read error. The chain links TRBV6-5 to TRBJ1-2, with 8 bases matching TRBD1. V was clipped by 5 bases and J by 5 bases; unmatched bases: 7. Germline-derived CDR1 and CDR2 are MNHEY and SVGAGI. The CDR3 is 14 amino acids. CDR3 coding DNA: TGTGCCAGCAGTCACGGACAGGGCTGGTATGGCTACACCTTC. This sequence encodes CASSHGQGWYGYTF.

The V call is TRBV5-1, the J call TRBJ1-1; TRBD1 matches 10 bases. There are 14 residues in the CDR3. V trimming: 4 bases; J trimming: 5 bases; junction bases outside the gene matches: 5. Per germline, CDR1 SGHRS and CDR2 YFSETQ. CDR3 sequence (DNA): TGCGCCAGCAGCACGGGGGGACAGGGGACTGAAGCTTTCTTT. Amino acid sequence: CASSTGGQGTEAFF.

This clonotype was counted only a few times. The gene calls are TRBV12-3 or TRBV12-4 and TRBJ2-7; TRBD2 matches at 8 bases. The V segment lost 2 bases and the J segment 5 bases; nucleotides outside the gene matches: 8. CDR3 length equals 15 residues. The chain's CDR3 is CASSLTGGGNNEQYF. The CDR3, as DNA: TGTGCCAGCAGTTTAACGGGAGGGGGTAATAACGAGCAGTACTTC.